The sequence of this T cell receptor (beta chain) was determined in a study of technical replicates of blood from a few donors. V was trimmed by 2 bases and J by 2 bases, leaving 7 bases between them. The CDR3 is made up of 14 amino acids. The germline V gene has CDR1 KGHSH and CDR2 LQKENI. Sequencing used immunoSEQ multiplex PCR; TCRdb keeps in-frame clones, though not all of them. Here the sample spans nearly 70,000 clones, approximately 93% being singletons. Material for sequencing was PBMCs. This receptor was obtained from a human donor in good health. Some clones in this sample may be carry-over from other donors' samples. The rearrangement joins TRBV18 to TRBJ1-5, with D unclear. DNA for the CDR3: TGTGCCAGCTCACCAGTGGGAGGCAATCAGCCCCAGCATTTT. Translating gives CASSPVGGNQPQHF.